A single sample gave rise to the 12 T cell receptor beta chains below, sequenced in a study of T cell clusters in autoimmune cytopenias. Each sample's input was roughly 230 ng genomic DNA, some 38,000 genome equivalents. Multiplex touch-down PCR amplified TRB using TRB-A and TRB-B pools in one tube. TCRdb reprocessed the multiplex PCR reads and keeps a single row for each CDR3 protein, giving no DNA. Here the sample table reports about 4,800 distinct CDR3 sequences. Source material: peripheral blood. Receptors originate from a human donor with an autoimmune cytopenia or autoimmune hepatitis (not recorded which).

This chain links TRBV12-3 or TRBV12-4 with TRBJ2-5. The CDR3 runs 11 residues. CDR3 region: CASRTQETQYF.

This clonotype registers medium-sized by frequency. The chain employs TRBV19 and TRBJ1-1; TCRdb proposes TRBD1, but this gene call is untestable without DNA. The V gene's germline CDR1 is LNHDA and CDR2 SQIVND (reference sequence). The CDR3 has 13 residues. CDR3 residues: CASSTDSRTEAFF.

V and J are TRBV18 and TRBJ2-7. The CDR3 extends over 13 amino acids. Germline CDR1 KGHSH, CDR2 LQKENI. The CDR3: CASSPSELYEQYF.

This clonotype counts as medium-sized (0.01 to 0.1%) by frequency. This rearrangement joins TRBV19 to TRBJ2-3. The germline CDR1 and CDR2 sequences are LNHDA and SQIVND (reference sequence). CDR3 size: 13 residues. CDR3 sequence: CASSGWSADTQYF.

According to its frequency, this clonotype is medium-sized. This chain joins TRBV6-5 and TRBJ1-4; TCRdb returns TRBD1, unconfirmable since there is no DNA. Germline V gene sequence: CDR1 MNHEY, CDR2 SVGAGI. The length of the CDR3 is 14 residues. The CDR3 sequence is CASRPTQVRGRLFF.

The J gene is TRBJ1-5, the V gene TRBV6-5; TCRdb's D call of TRBD1 is untestable without DNA. This CDR3 comprises 13 residues. The germline gives CDR1 MNHEY, CDR2 SVGAGI. The CDR3 loop is CASSWGMNQPQHF.

This clonotype is identified as medium-sized from frequency. J is TRBJ2-5 and V is TRBV5-4; TCRdb picks TRBD2, but there is no DNA to check that call. Germline V gene sequence: CDR1 SGHNT, CDR2 YYREEE (reference sequence). This CDR3 is 13 amino acids long. CDR3 region: CASSPGTSEAQYF.

Considering frequency, this clonotype is medium-sized. This sequence joins TRBV29-1 and TRBJ1-2; TCRdb picks TRBD1, but there is no DNA to check that call. Looked up from germline, CDR1 is SQVTM and CDR2 is ANQGSEA. The length of the CDR3 is 14 residues. CDR3 region: CSLGPGQGAYGYTF.

This chain connects TRBV6-2 or TRBV6-3 to TRBJ2-5; the TRBD1 assignment by TCRdb is unverifiable without DNA. Germline V gives CDR1 MNHEY, CDR2 SVGEGT. The CDR3 spans 17 residues. The CDR3 spells CASSTPQLRQGQETQYF.

This clonotype counts as medium-sized (0.01 to 0.1%) by frequency. The chain combines TRBV30 with TRBJ2-1; TCRdb reports TRBD2, a call that lacks DNA to check it against. This CDR3 contains 14 residues. Germline V gene data show CDR1 as GTSNPN and CDR2 as SVGIG (reference sequence). CDR3 residues: CAWTTGGIYNEQFF.

This clonotype shows up as medium-sized (0.01 to 0.1%) by frequency. This chain joins TRBV6-2 or TRBV6-3 and TRBJ2-7; TCRdb reports TRBD1, a call that lacks DNA to check it against. Germline CDR1 is MNHEY and CDR2 is SVGEGT. This CDR3 has 14 residues. CDR3: CASNYRGTDTRQYF.

Measured by frequency, this clonotype is medium-sized. The rearrangement joins TRBV29-1 to TRBJ2-7; without DNA, the TCRdb call of TRBD1 cannot be checked. Germline lookup yields CDR1 SQVTM and CDR2 ANQGSEA. The length of the CDR3 is 12 residues. This CDR3 is CSVGQGGYEQYF.